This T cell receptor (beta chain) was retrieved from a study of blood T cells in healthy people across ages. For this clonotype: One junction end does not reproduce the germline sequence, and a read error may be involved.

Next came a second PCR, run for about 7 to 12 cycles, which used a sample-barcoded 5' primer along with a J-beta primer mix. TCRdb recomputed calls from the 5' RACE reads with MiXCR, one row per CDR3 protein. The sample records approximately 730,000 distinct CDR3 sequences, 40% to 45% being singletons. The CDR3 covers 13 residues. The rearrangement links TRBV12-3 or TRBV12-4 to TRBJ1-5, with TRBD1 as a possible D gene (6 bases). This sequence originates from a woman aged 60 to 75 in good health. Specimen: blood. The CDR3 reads CVSSSRGNQPQHF. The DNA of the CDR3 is TGTGTCAGCAGTTCCAGGGGTAATCAGCCCCAGCATTTT.